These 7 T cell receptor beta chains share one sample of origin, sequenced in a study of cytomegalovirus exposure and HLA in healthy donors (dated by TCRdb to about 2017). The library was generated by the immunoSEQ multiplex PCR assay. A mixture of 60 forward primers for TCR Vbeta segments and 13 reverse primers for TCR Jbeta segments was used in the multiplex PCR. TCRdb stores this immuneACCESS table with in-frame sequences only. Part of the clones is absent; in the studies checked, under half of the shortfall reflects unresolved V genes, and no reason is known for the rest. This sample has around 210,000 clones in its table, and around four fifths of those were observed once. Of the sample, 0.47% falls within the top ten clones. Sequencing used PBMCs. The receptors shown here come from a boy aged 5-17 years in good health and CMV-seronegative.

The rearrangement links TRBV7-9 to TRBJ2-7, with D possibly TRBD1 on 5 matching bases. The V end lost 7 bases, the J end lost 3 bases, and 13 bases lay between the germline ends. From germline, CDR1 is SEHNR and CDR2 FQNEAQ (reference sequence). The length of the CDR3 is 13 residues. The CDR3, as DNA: TGTGCCAGCATCCCACGGACAAACTACGAGCAGTACTTC. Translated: CASIPRTNYEQYF.

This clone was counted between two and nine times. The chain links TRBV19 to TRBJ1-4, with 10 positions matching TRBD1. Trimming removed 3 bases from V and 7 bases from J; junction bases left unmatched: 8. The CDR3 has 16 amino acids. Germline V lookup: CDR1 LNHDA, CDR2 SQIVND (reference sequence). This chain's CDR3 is CASSIHPGQGGEKLFF. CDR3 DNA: TGTGCCAGTAGTATTCATCCAGGACAGGGGGGTGAAAAACTGTTTTTT.

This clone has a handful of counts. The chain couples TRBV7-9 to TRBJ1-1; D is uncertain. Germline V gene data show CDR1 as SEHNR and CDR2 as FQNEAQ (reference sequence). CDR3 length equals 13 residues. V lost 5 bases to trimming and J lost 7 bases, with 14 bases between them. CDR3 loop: CASSLEHLSEAFF. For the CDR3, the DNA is TGTGCCAGCAGCCTAGAGCATTTGAGTGAAGCTTTCTTT.

The DNA for the CDR3 is TGTGCCTGGAGTACACAACCCCAGGTCCTGAACACTGAAGCTTTCTTT. Translation gives CAWSTQPQVLNTEAFF. The chain couples TRBV30 to TRBJ1-1; no clear D. The CDR3 spans 16 residues. The germline CDR1 and CDR2 sequences are GTSNPN and SVGIG (reference sequence). V lost 2 bases and J lost 0, with 16 bases in between.

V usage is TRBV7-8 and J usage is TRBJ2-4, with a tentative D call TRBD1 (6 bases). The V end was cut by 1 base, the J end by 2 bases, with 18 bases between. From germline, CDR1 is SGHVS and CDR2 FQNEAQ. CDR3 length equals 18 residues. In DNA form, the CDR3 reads TGTGCCAGCAGCTTAGACCCCGGGACAACTAACACCAAAAACATTCAGTACTTC. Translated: CASSLDPGTTNTKNIQYF.

The CDR3 region is CASSSRRYRGSSYEQYF. Here the CDR3 DNA reads TGTGCCAGCAGCTCGCGACGTTACAGGGGATCATCCTACGAGCAGTACTTC. The gene calls are TRBV11-3 and TRBJ2-7, with 7 bases aligning to TRBD1. Germline CDR1 SGHNT, CDR2 YENEEA. Trimming took 4 bases from V and 1 from J; bases not matched to a gene: 13. This CDR3 is built from 17 residues.

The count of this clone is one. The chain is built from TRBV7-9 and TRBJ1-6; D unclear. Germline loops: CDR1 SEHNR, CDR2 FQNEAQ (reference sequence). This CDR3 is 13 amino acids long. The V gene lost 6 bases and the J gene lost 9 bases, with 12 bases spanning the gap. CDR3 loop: CASRATQVSPLHF. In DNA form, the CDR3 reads TGTGCCAGCAGGGCGACACAAGTTTCACCCCTCCACTTT.